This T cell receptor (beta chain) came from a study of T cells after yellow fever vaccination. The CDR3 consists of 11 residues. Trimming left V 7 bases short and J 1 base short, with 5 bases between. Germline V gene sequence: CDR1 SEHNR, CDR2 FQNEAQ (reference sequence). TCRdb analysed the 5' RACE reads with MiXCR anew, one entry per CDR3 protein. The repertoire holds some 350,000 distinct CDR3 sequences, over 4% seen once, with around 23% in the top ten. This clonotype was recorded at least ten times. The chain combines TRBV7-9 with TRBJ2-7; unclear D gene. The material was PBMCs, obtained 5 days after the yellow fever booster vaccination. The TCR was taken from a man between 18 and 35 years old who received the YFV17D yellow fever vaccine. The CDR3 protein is CASTKSYEQYF. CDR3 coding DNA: TGTGCCAGCACCAAATCCTACGAGCAGTACTTC.